The 20 T cell receptor beta chains listed next were all sequenced from one sample in a study of T cell responses to AZD1222 COVID-19 vaccine. The data were produced by immunoSEQ multiplex PCR, yet TCRdb's version contains in-frame clones alone and is incomplete. The sample shows some 40,000 clones, about 78% of them seen only once. The material was peripheral blood, obtained on day 0 of AZD1222 vaccination. The receptors were gathered from an adult in good health.

The chain employs TRBV24-1 and TRBJ2-3; D is possibly TRBD1 (6 bases). In germline, CDR1 is KGHDR, CDR2 SFDVKD. Deletions cut 3 bases from V and 4 bases from J, with 13 bases between. The CDR3 length is 15 residues. The CDR3 nucleotides are TGTGCCACCAGTGATACCGGGACAAGACCAGATACGCAGTATTTT. Protein product: CATSDTGTRPDTQYF.

V is TRBV11-3 and J is TRBJ2-5, with D perhaps TRBD2 (6 bases). This CDR3 has 14 amino acids. V lost 5 bases and J 1 base, leaving 11 bases between the germline ends. CDR1 SGHNT and CDR2 YENEEA come from the germline V gene. The CDR3 DNA reads as TGTGCCAGCAGCCTCCCGCGGGGCCAAGAGACCCAGTACTTC. Translating gives CASSLPRGQETQYF.

DNA for the CDR3: TGTGCCAGTAGTATTACTCGTGATAATGAAAAACTGTTTTTT. It specifies CASSITRDNEKLFF. This chain links TRBV19 with TRBJ1-4; unclear D gene. The CDR3 extends over 14 amino acids. The ends were cut back, 3 bases at V and 4 bases at J, with 9 bases in the middle. Germline V gene sequence: CDR1 LNHDA, CDR2 SQIVND (reference sequence).

This chain joins TRBV5-5 and TRBJ1-3; unclear D gene. CDR3 size: 15 residues. Per the germline V gene, CDR1 is SGHKS and CDR2 is YYEKEE (reference sequence). The V end was cut by 2 bases, the J end by 4 bases, with 13 bases between. DNA of the CDR3: TGTGCCAGCAGCTTTGACGACGCGAGCGGAAACACCATATATTTT. Translation gives CASSFDDASGNTIYF.

CDR3 sequence (DNA): TGCAGCGTTGTTGGGGACAGGATCTACGAGCAGTACTTC. This translates into CSVVGDRIYEQYF. The chain carries TRBV29-1 and TRBJ2-7, with 8 bases matching TRBD1. This CDR3 has 13 residues. Trimming cost V 4 bases and J 3 bases; bases outside gene matches: 5. Germline CDR1 reads SQVTM; CDR2 reads ANQGSEA.

The chain is built from TRBV7-3 and TRBJ2-3; D may be TRBD2 (7 bases). Germline loops: CDR1 SGHTA, CDR2 FQGTGA. The V and J ends lost 5 bases and 7 bases respectively, with 19 bases between them. CDR3 length: 15 residues. CDR3 sequence (DNA): TGTGCCAGCAGCCGCAACTACGGGGGGCGTTATACGCAGTATTTT. This gives the protein CASSRNYGGRYTQYF.

The chain employs TRBV5-5 and TRBJ2-7; D call uncertain. V was pared by 0 bases and J by 3 bases, with 13 bases between. This CDR3 comprises 15 residues. CDR1 is SGHKS, CDR2 YYEKEE, per germline (reference sequence). The DNA of the CDR3 is TGTGCCAGCAGCTTGGGACCCCTTTTAAACTACGAGCAGTACTTC. Its protein is CASSLGPLLNYEQYF. Full variable domain (outside the CDR3, taken from reference TRBV5-5 and TRBJ2-7): DAGVTQSPTHLIKTRGQQVTLRCSPISGHKSVSWYQQVLGQGPQFIFQYYEKEERGRGNFPDRFSARQFPNYSSELNVNALLLGDSALYLCASSLGPLLNYEQYFGPGTRLTVT.

The rearrangement uses TRBV6-5 and TRBJ2-7; 7 nucleotides line up with TRBD2. Germline V CDR1 and CDR2: MNHEY, SVGAGI. The trim removed 6 bases at V and 6 bases at J, leaving 14 bases unmatched. The CDR3 has 15 residues. CDR3 nucleotide sequence: TGTGCCAGCAGGTTGGGACTGGGAGGGGTCGGCGAGCAGTACTTC. Translated: CASRLGLGGVGEQYF.

This clone was seen more than once but under ten times. The genes are TRBV10-3 and TRBJ2-3; D is perhaps TRBD1 (6 bases). The CDR3 has 15 residues. The ends were cut back, 4 bases at V and 4 bases at J, with 15 bases in the middle. The germline gives CDR1 ENHRY, CDR2 SYGVKD. This CDR3 reads CAISGTAVKADTQYF. The CDR3 DNA sequence: TGTGCCATCAGTGGGACAGCAGTAAAAGCAGATACGCAGTATTTT.

This rearrangement joins TRBV6-5 to TRBJ2-7; D is undetermined. Trimming stripped 2 bases from V and 6 bases from J, with 8 bases between. The CDR3 sequence is 12 residues long. CDR1 is MNHEY and CDR2 is SVGAGI in the germline V gene. The CDR3, as DNA: TGTGCCAGCAGTTACGACGGTCGCGAGCAGTACTTC. Translating it yields CASSYDGREQYF.

V is TRBV5-1 and J is TRBJ2-3; possible D gene TRBD2, 5 bases. V was pared by 0 bases and J by 3 bases, with 11 bases between. Germline CDR1 SGHRS, CDR2 YFSETQ. The CDR3 has 15 amino acids. CDR3 coding DNA: TGCGCCAGCAGCTTGGTCGACGGGATAACAGATACGCAGTATTTT. Encoded protein: CASSLVDGITDTQYF.

The rearrangement joins TRBV7-9 to TRBJ2-6; no reliable D call. Per the germline V gene, CDR1 is SEHNR and CDR2 is FQNEAQ (reference sequence). The ends were cut back, 2 bases at V and 2 bases at J, with 7 bases in the middle. CDR3 size: 15 residues. DNA of the CDR3: TGTGCCAGCAGCTTAAAATTCGCTGGGGCCAACGTCCTGACTTTC. It yields the protein CASSLKFAGANVLTF.

This clone was picked up a small number of times. The chain joins TRBV7-9 to TRBJ1-2; D is undetermined. The CDR3 consists of 13 residues. The ends were cut back, 1 base at V and 4 bases at J, with 7 bases in the middle. CDR1 and CDR2 (germline): SEHNR, FQNEAQ (reference sequence). In nucleotides, the CDR3 is TGTGCCAGCAGCTTAGGGGAACTCTATGGCTACACCTTC. Protein product: CASSLGELYGYTF. Full variable domain (remainder filled in from reference TRBV7-9 and TRBJ1-2): DTGVSQNPRHKITKRGQNVTFRCDPISEHNRLYWYRQTLGQGPEFLTYFQNEAQLEKSRLLSDRFSAERPKGSFSTLEIQRTEQGDSAMYLCASSLGELYGYTFGSGTRLTVV.

The chain employs TRBV5-1 and TRBJ2-1; 7 bases line up with TRBD1. Trimming at V came to 4 bases and at J to 0 bases, leaving 4 bases not matched to a gene. This CDR3 has 15 amino acids. Germline V gene data show CDR1 as SGHRS and CDR2 as YFSETQ. As DNA, the CDR3 is TGCGCCAGCAGCGTGACAGGGAGCTCCTACAATGAGCAGTTCTTC. This gives the protein CASSVTGSSYNEQFF.

This clone counts as medium-sized. The chain combines TRBV19 with TRBJ2-2; tentatively, D is TRBD1 (5 bases). Germline lookup yields CDR1 LNHDA and CDR2 SQIVND (reference sequence). There are 13 residues in the CDR3. The V and J ends lost 1 base and 6 bases respectively, with 6 bases between them. CDR3 loop: CASSIGQSGELFF. CDR3 coding DNA: TGTGCCAGTAGTATAGGACAGTCCGGGGAGCTGTTTTTT.

V is TRBV10-2 and J is TRBJ2-7; weak D call: TRBD2 (5 bases). Germline values: CDR1 WSHSY, CDR2 SAAADI. There are 13 residues in the CDR3. The germline V and J ends were trimmed by 3 bases and 7 bases, with 13 bases remaining between them. The CDR3 here is CASSDSSPGEQYF. The CDR3 DNA is TGCGCCAGCAGTGATTCTAGCCCGGGGGAGCAGTACTTC.

V gene TRBV11-2 combines with J gene TRBJ1-1; no firm D call. Germline lookup yields CDR1 SGHAT and CDR2 FQNNGV. CDR3 length equals 11 residues. V lost 4 bases, J lost 6 bases, and 6 bases lay in between. CDR3 coding DNA: TGTGCCAGCAGCTCGTGGGCTGAAGCTTTCTTT. Translating it yields CASSSWAEAFF.

The V gene is TRBV6-1, the J gene TRBJ1-3; weak D call: TRBD1 (6 bases). The CDR3 has 16 residues. Trimming removed 2 bases from V and 7 bases from J, with 18 bases in between. In germline, CDR1 is MNHNS, CDR2 SASEGT. The CDR3 is CASSEIAGGISNTIYF. In DNA, the CDR3 is TGTGCCAGCAGTGAAATTGCGGGGGGCATTAGTAACACCATATATTTT.

This chain uses TRBV10-2 with TRBJ1-1; D perhaps matches TRBD1 (6 bases). The CDR3 spans 16 residues. Trimming took off 3 bases at V and 1 base at J, with 15 bases between the two ends. The germline CDR1 and CDR2 sequences are WSHSY and SAAADI. CDR3 in amino acids: CASSDEQGYRNTEAFF. CDR3 sequence (DNA): TGCGCCAGCAGTGATGAACAGGGCTATAGGAACACTGAAGCTTTCTTT.

This clone is categorized as medium-sized. The CDR3 reads CGVSSGNTIYF. In DNA, the CDR3 is TGTGGAGTGAGCTCTGGAAACACCATATATTTT. The V gene is TRBV19, the J gene TRBJ1-3, with unresolved D. CDR3 length: 11 residues. Germline-derived CDR1 and CDR2 are LNHDA and SQIVND (reference sequence). Full variable domain (rest looked up from reference TRBV19 and TRBJ1-3): DGGITQSPKYLFRKEGQNVTLSCEQNLNHDAMYWYRQDPGQGLRLIYYSQIVNDFQKGDIAEGYSVSREKKESFPLTVTSAQKNPTAFYLCGVSSGNTIYFGEGSWLTVV.